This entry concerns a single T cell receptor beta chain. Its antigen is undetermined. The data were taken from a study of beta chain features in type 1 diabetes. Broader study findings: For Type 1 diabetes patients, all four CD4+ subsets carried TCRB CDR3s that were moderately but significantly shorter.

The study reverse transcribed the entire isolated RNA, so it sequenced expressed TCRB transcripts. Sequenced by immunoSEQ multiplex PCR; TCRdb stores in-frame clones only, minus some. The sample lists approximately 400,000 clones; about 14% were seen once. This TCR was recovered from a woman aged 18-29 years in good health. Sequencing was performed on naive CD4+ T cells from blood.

The CDR3 spells CAWSVDGGRNQPQHF. The CDR3 nucleotides are TGTGCCTGGAGTGTAGACGGAGGGCGAAATCAGCCCCAGCATTTT. The V call is TRBV30, the J call TRBJ1-5; no reliable D call. Germline-derived CDR1 and CDR2 are GTSNPN and SVGIG (reference sequence). This CDR3 region has 15 residues. Trimming pared 0 bases from V and 4 bases from J, leaving 13 bases between.